The next 3 T cell receptor beta chains were all read from a single sample in a study of a mutant IDH1 vaccine in newly diagnosed glioma. Libraries were prepared by immunoSEQ multiplex PCR; TCRdb keeps only in-frame clonotypes and omits some of them. The data contain tens of thousands of clones, over 80% of them singletons. Regarding time point: week 35, safety follow-up. Topical imiquimod accompanied each vaccine dose, which consisted of 300 ug of mutant IDH1 20-mer peptide. Which antigens these TCRs recognize remains unknown. Sequencing was performed on PBMCs, taken from a glioma patient whose treatment included an IDH1 peptide vaccine. The receptor source for this set is a man aged 50 to 59 with glioma.

The chain couples TRBV5-5 to TRBJ1-4, with 9 positions matching TRBD1. Germline CDR1 reads SGHKS; CDR2 reads YYEKEE (reference sequence). The CDR3 length is 14 residues. V was clipped by 3 bases and J by 7 bases; unmatched bases: 4. DNA of the CDR3: TGTGCCAGCAGCTGGAGGGGACAGGGTGAAAAACTGTTTTTT. The encoded protein is CASSWRGQGEKLFF.

The V call is TRBV6-5, the J call TRBJ1-1; TRBD1 agrees at 9 bases. This CDR3 has 14 amino acids. Germline CDR1 and CDR2: MNHEY and SVGAGI. V shed 6 bases, J shed 1 base, and the junction held 3 bases outside the gene matches. This CDR3 is CASSRGQGNTEAFF. For the CDR3, the DNA is TGTGCCAGCAGCAGGGGACAGGGGAACACTGAAGCTTTCTTT.

The chain combines TRBV6-4 with TRBJ1-2, with 8 bases identical to TRBD1. The CDR3 sequence is 15 residues long. Losses at the gene ends were 0 bases for V and 7 bases for J; bases not matched to a gene: 7. Germline-derived CDR1 and CDR2 are MRHNA and SNTAGT. CDR3 region: CASSDSGTGLGGYTF. CDR3 sequence (DNA): TGTGCCAGCAGTGACTCCGGGACAGGTCTCGGTGGCTACACCTTC.